Listed below are T cell receptor beta chains from one sample, sequenced in a study of shared clonotypes between healthy human individuals. Repertoires were generated with immunoSEQ multiplex PCR, while TCRdb's copy carries only in-frame clones and drops some. Among approximately 810,000 clones, approximately 92% were seen once, and the ten largest hold around 24%. The sample taken for sequencing was naive CD8+ T cells sorted from blood. These receptors all come from a man under 40 in good health. CDR3s include the opening cysteine and the closing phenylalanine or tryptophan. Fields, in order: D gene, J gene, clone size, V gene, CDR3 protein, CDR3 DNA. D genes are given only for firm matches. Only part of the rows carry a size: once, few, many, or a class if the clone is expanded.

>TRBD1|TRBJ2-7|-|TRBV7-9
CASSTQFGQGFSYEQYF
TGTGCCAGCAGCACGCAATTCGGACAGGGTTTCTCCTACGAGCAGTACTTC
>-|TRBJ1-4|-|TRBV7-9
CASSSSTENVKLFF
TGTGCCAGCAGCTCCTCGACGGAGAATGTCAAACTGTTTTTT
>-|TRBJ1-5|-|TRBV6-5
CASSQGFGNQPQHF
TGTGCCAGCAGTCAGGGGTTCGGCAATCAGCCCCAGCATTTT
>TRBD1|TRBJ1-5|-|TRBV27
CASSFSTGGNQPQHF
TGTGCCAGCAGTTTTTCAACAGGGGGCAATCAGCCCCAGCATTTT
>-|TRBJ1-1|-|TRBV2
CASSGLLLGNTEAFF
TGTGCCAGCAGTGGTTTACTGCTAGGAAACACTGAAGCTTTCTTT
>-|TRBJ2-7|-|TRBV27
CASSSLGAYEQYF
TGTGCCAGCAGTTCCTTGGGGGCATACGAGCAGTACTTC
>TRBD1|TRBJ2-6|-|TRBV19
CASSPLWDRGSGANVLTF
TGTGCCAGTAGCCCATTATGGGACAGGGGGTCTGGGGCCAACGTCCTGACTTTC
>-|TRBJ2-1|-|TRBV29-1
CSVVGGGTGNEQFF
TGCAGCGTTGTAGGGGGCGGGACTGGAAATGAGCAGTTCTTC
>-|TRBJ2-1|-|TRBV28
CASSFQAPSYNEQFF
TGTGCCAGCAGTTTTCAAGCGCCCTCCTACAATGAGCAGTTCTTC
>-|TRBJ2-1|-|TRBV28
CASSLDGGSPESSYNEQFF
TGTGCCAGCAGTTTAGACGGAGGGAGCCCGGAAAGCTCCTACAATGAGCAGTTCTTC
>TRBD2|TRBJ2-1|-|TRBV6-6
CASSYTSGSHNEQFF
TGTGCCAGCAGCTATACTAGCGGGAGTCACAATGAGCAGTTCTTC
>-|TRBJ2-2|-|TRBV28
CASSLLGRDLKWELFF
TGTGCCAGCAGTTTATTGGGGCGGGACCTCAAGTGGGAGCTGTTTTTT
>-|TRBJ2-1|-|TRBV7-9
CASSLSGSISYNEQFF
TGTGCCAGCAGCTTGTCAGGAAGTATCTCCTACAATGAGCAGTTCTTC
>-|TRBJ2-7|-|TRBV5-4
CASSLFSGGYEQYF
TGTGCCAGCAGCTTGTTCTCTGGGGGCTACGAGCAGTACTTC
>TRBD2|TRBJ2-1|once|TRBV5-8
CASSLEGLVHEQFF
TGTGCCAGCAGCTTGGAAGGACTAGTACATGAGCAGTTCTTC
>TRBD2|TRBJ2-3|-|TRBV4-1
CASSHPRGSGSRDTQYF
TGCGCCAGCAGTCACCCCCGAGGTAGCGGGAGTAGAGATACGCAGTATTTT
>-|TRBJ2-7|-|TRBV4-1
CASSQDQGSYEQYF
TGCGCCAGCAGCCAAGACCAGGGCTCCTACGAGCAGTACTTC
>TRBD2|TRBJ2-1|-|TRBV4-3
CASSQDSILAGAVEQFF
TGCGCCAGCAGCCAAGATAGTATCCTAGCGGGAGCGGTTGAGCAGTTCTTC
>TRBD1|TRBJ1-2|-|TRBV19
CASESQGARYGYTF
TGTGCCAGCGAATCCCAGGGGGCGCGGTATGGCTACACCTTC
>TRBD2|TRBJ2-5|-|TRBV7-9
CASSPTRASGTDETQYF
TGTGCCAGCAGCCCCACTCGTGCTAGCGGGACGGACGAGACCCAGTACTTC
>-|TRBJ2-1|-|TRBV28
CASSSDIDEQFF
TGTGCCAGCAGTTCGGACATTGATGAGCAGTTCTTC
>-|TRBJ2-1|-|TRBV2
CASPTREMNNEQFF
TGTGCCAGCCCAACTAGGGAGATGAACAATGAGCAGTTCTTC
>TRBD2|TRBJ2-5|-|TRBV15
CATTELAGEETQYF
TGTGCCACCACCGAACTAGCGGGAGAAGAGACCCAGTACTTC
>-|TRBJ2-1|-|TRBV5-1
CASSLRTGVAVDEQFF
TGCGCCAGCAGCTTGAGAACGGGAGTCGCCGTGGATGAGCAGTTCTTC
>-|TRBJ2-5|-|TRBV27
CASSLIGRETQYF
TGTGCCAGCAGTTTAATCGGGAGAGAGACCCAGTACTTC
>-|TRBJ1-4|once|TRBV10-2
CASSDPEGQANEKLFF
TGCGCCAGCAGTGACCCGGAGGGGCAGGCTAATGAAAAACTGTTTTTT
>TRBD2|TRBJ2-7|-|TRBV7-6
CASSLVGAGGDYEQYF
TGTGCCAGCAGCTTAGTAGGAGCGGGAGGTGACTACGAGCAGTACTTC
>-|TRBJ2-1|-|TRBV13
CASSLGDSESSYNEQFF
TGTGCCAGCAGCTTAGGCGACAGTGAGAGCTCCTACAATGAGCAGTTCTTC
>-|TRBJ2-7|-|TRBV28
CASSSSLPEQYF
TGTGCCAGCAGTTCCAGTTTGCCCGAGCAGTACTTC
>TRBD2|TRBJ2-3|-|TRBV11-3
CASSLLLASTDTQYF
TGTGCCAGCAGCCTCCTACTAGCGAGCACAGATACGCAGTATTTT
>TRBD2|TRBJ2-7|-|TRBV7-8
CASSYQLAPAYEQYF
TGTGCCAGCAGCTACCAACTAGCGCCAGCCTACGAGCAGTACTTC
>-|TRBJ2-6|-|TRBV2
CASSDPGTGGANVLTF
TGTGCCAGCAGTGACCCCGGAACTGGTGGGGCCAACGTCCTGACTTTC
>-|TRBJ2-3|-|TRBV2
CASSRIVGSYTDTQYF
TGTGCCAGCAGTAGGATTGTAGGGAGCTACACAGATACGCAGTATTTT
>-|TRBJ2-2|-|TRBV11-1
CASSSSGELFF
TGTGCCAGCAGTTCTAGCGGGGAGCTGTTTTTT
>-|TRBJ2-1|-|TRBV9
CASSSRYNEQFF
TGTGCCAGCAGCTCTCGATACAATGAGCAGTTCTTC
>TRBD1|TRBJ1-1|-|TRBV7-8
CASSPKDRVNTEAFF
TGTGCCAGCAGCCCTAAGGACAGGGTGAACACTGAAGCTTTCTTT
>-|TRBJ2-1|-|TRBV14
CASSLGYEQFF
TGTGCCAGCAGCCTAGGCTATGAGCAGTTCTTC
>TRBD2|TRBJ2-3|-|TRBV15
CATIGTSGTDTQYF
TGTGCCACCATCGGGACTAGCGGTACAGATACGCAGTATTTT
>-|TRBJ2-7|-|TRBV9
CASSVGLSGPSGEQYF
TGTGCCAGCAGCGTAGGGCTCAGCGGGCCCTCGGGCGAGCAGTACTTC
>-|TRBJ2-7|-|TRBV11-2
CASSSEGQWGEQYF
TGTGCCAGCAGCTCGGAAGGACAGTGGGGCGAGCAGTACTTC
>-|TRBJ1-4|-|TRBV6-1
CASSGVAGYEKLFF
TGTGCCAGCAGTGGGGTTGCAGGGTACGAAAAACTGTTTTTT
>-|TRBJ2-7|-|TRBV25-1
CASSVGGSSYEQYF
TGTGCCAGCAGTGTAGGGGGGAGCTCCTACGAGCAGTACTTC